This T cell receptor (beta chain) was identified in a study of T cell repertoires in cytomegalovirus infection (dated by TCRdb to 2018 to 2020). Looking at the study overall: Recently identified HLA-C-restricted CMV epitopes, whose presentation resists viral immunomodulation, were targeted by peptide stimulations together with well-studied HLA-B-restricted epitopes. Because public TCR beta signatures pointed to carriage of CMV infection together with the matching HLA type, the HLA type of each donor mattered for the analysis. Points the paper makes about the study in general: In both this cohort and an independent roughly 350-donor cohort, the cumulative frequency of public TCR beta family members distinguished carriers of CMV infection plus the relevant HLA type. The ex vivo response was dominated by HLA-C-restricted CMV-specific TCR beta clonotypes, which also provided the single most frequent clonotype in two of eight donors.

Sequencing took place on an Illumina HiSeq 1500. TCRdb trimmed the raw reads at Q25, called clones with MiXCR and kept productive beta chains. Each entry merges the rows of one CDR3 protein and shows their most common DNA and genes. The sample includes about 130,000 distinct CDR3 sequences, with 30% to 40% observed a single time. Together, the top ten hold 45% to 65% of the sample. Explained via the paper, the treatment or condition label denotes: in vitro stimulation with specific CMV peptide epitopes to enrich CMV-specific T cells. This clonotype has only a few counts. Its target antigen remains unknown. No much larger clone exists at a distance of one base, and base qualities are not known. The germline V gene specifies SNHLY as CDR1 and FYNNEI as CDR2. From cysteine to phenylalanine, the CDR3 is 15 amino acids long. Kept here is only the CDR3 DNA, which spans 45 bases and is read in frame from base 1. The junction carries 17 bases between V and J, which are trimmed by 5 bases and 6 bases respectively.

The sample consisted of CD8+ T cells from cultured PBMCs, taken from culture after CMV antigen stimulation. This TCR derives from a human donor in good health (CMV status not recorded). Some clones in this sample may be carry-over from other donors' samples. The rearrangement combines TRBV2 with TRBJ2-1, with the D gene not confidently named. The DNA reads TGTGCCAGCAGTCCTGGTCGTTCCTTCGCCAATGAGCAGTTCTTC. It translates as CASSPGRSFANEQFF.